Each of the 15 T cell receptor beta chains below was sequenced from the same sample in a study of T cell changes during pregnancy in multiple sclerosis. Only in-frame clones appear in the TCRdb table, and some are missing; sequencing was by immunoSEQ multiplex PCR. The table includes roughly 20,000 clones, 88% detected once. The material sequenced was CD4+ T cells from peripheral blood mononuclear cells, taken in the first trimester of pregnancy. The receptors here all came from a female donor in good health, enrolled as a control in a pregnancy study.

The CDR3: CASSLALAGAGDTQYF. The CDR3 coding sequence is TGCGCCAGCAGCTTGGCCTTAGCGGGGGCTGGGGATACGCAGTATTTT. V is TRBV5-1 and J is TRBJ2-3, with 9 bases aligning to TRBD2. The CDR3 loop spans 16 amino acids. The germline gives CDR1 SGHRS, CDR2 YFSETQ. Trimming cost V 0 bases and J 6 bases; bases outside gene matches: 8.

The gene calls are TRBV30 and TRBJ2-3; TRBD2 matches 7 bases. Germline V lookup: CDR1 GTSNPN, CDR2 SVGIG (reference sequence). The CDR3 length is 15 residues. V dropped 0 bases and J dropped 0; count of bases not matched to a gene: 3. CDR3 DNA sequence: TGTGCCTGGAGTGTACTAGCGAGTAGCACAGATACGCAGTATTTT. This codes for CAWSVLASSTDTQYF. The variable domain in full, with the rest retrieved from reference TRBV30 and TRBJ2-3, is SQTIHQWPATLVQPVGSPLSLECTVEGTSNPNLYWYRQAAGRGLQLLFYSVGIGQISSEVPQNLSASRPQDRQFILSSKKLLLSDSGFYLCAWSVLASSTDTQYFGPGTRLTVL.

This chain connects TRBV5-4 to TRBJ2-1; weak D call: TRBD2 (7 bases). V shed 2 bases and J shed 7 bases, with 19 bases lying between them. From germline, CDR1 is SGHNT and CDR2 YYREEE (reference sequence). This CDR3 has 16 residues. The CDR3, as DNA: TGTGCCAGCAGCTTTGGAAGGGGGGGAGGGTTGAATGAGCAGTTCTTC. It translates to CASSFGRGGGLNEQFF.

The rearrangement links TRBV2 to TRBJ2-2, with D possibly matching TRBD2 (6 bases). V was trimmed by 7 bases and J by 2 bases, leaving 23 bases between them. Germline V gives CDR1 SNHLY, CDR2 FYNNEI. The CDR3 contains 18 residues. The CDR3 sequence is CASNGRFGGITNTGELFF. The CDR3 DNA reads TGTGCCAGCAACGGAAGGTTCGGCGGGATAACAAACACCGGGGAGCTGTTTTTT.

This rearrangement joins TRBV29-1 to TRBJ1-2; 7 bases agree with TRBD1. With V trimmed by 5 bases and J by 1 base, 7 bases remained unmatched. The CDR3 sequence is 14 residues long. The germline V gene encodes CDR1 SQVTM and CDR2 ANQGSEA. The CDR3 coding sequence is TGCAGCGTTCAAGCGGGACAGCTTAACTATGGCTACACCTTC. It translates to CSVQAGQLNYGYTF.

This chain joins TRBV11-3 and TRBJ2-4, with D possibly matching TRBD1 (5 bases). This CDR3 has 12 amino acids. The V gene lost 5 bases and the J gene lost 8 bases, with 10 bases spanning the gap. CDR1 SGHNT and CDR2 YENEEA come from the germline V gene. CDR3 amino acids: CASSNRLDIQYF. The CDR3 bases are TGTGCCAGCAGCAACAGGTTGGACATTCAGTACTTC.

In its sample, this clone was seen a few times. The chain carries TRBV6-5 and TRBJ2-5; 9 bases agree with TRBD1. Unmatched junction bases numbered 5, after V lost 2 bases and J lost 4 bases. CDR3 length: 15 residues. CDR1 and CDR2 from the germline V gene are MNHEY and SVGAGI. This CDR3 reads CASSYGDRAGETQYF. As DNA, the CDR3 is TGTGCCAGCAGTTACGGGGACAGGGCGGGAGAGACCCAGTACTTC.

The chain recombines TRBV19 with TRBJ2-3; TRBD2 agrees at 8 bases. The CDR3 is made up of 16 amino acids. Germline V CDR1 and CDR2: LNHDA, SQIVND (reference sequence). V shed 4 bases and J 2 bases; nucleotides not matched to a gene: 8. This CDR3 reads CASSRGGRRTTDTQYF. Here the CDR3 DNA reads TGTGCCAGTAGTAGGGGCGGGAGGAGGACCACAGATACGCAGTATTTT.

This clone appeared a few times. The chain employs TRBV5-1 and TRBJ1-1, with TRBD1 as a possible D gene (5 bases). The germline V and J ends were trimmed by 1 base and 3 bases, with 7 bases remaining between them. The CDR3 runs 13 residues. Germline loops: CDR1 SGHRS, CDR2 YFSETQ. This CDR3 reads CASSLKGDTEAFF. The CDR3 DNA sequence: TGCGCCAGCAGCTTGAAAGGGGACACTGAAGCTTTCTTT.

The V gene is TRBV7-2, the J gene TRBJ1-1; 8 nucleotides line up with TRBD1. The V gene end was trimmed by 1 base and the J gene end by 4 bases; junction bases not matched to a gene: 8. Germline loops: CDR1 SGHTA, CDR2 FQGNSA. The CDR3 extends over 16 amino acids. In DNA form, the CDR3 reads TGTGCCAGCAGCTTAGAGGGCAGGGGGCTAAGCACTGAAGCTTTCTTT. It is translated as CASSLEGRGLSTEAFF.

CDR3 nucleotide sequence: TGTGCCAGCAGTGGGGACAGGGTAAACTACACCTTC. This translates into CASSGDRVNYTF. The V gene is TRBV6-1, the J gene TRBJ1-2; 9 bases agree with TRBD1. The germline V gene encodes CDR1 MNHNS and CDR2 SASEGT. V lost 4 bases and J lost 10; bases outside the gene matches: 4. This CDR3 is built from 12 residues.

J is TRBJ2-4 and V is TRBV27, with 9 bases fitting TRBD2. The CDR3 is 17 amino acids. The trim removed 6 bases at V and 4 bases at J, leaving 13 bases unmatched. The germline gives CDR1 MNHEY, CDR2 SMNVEV (reference sequence). DNA for the CDR3: TGTGCCAGCAGGGCGGGGGGGGGTGTCCAAAGTAAAAACATTCAGTACTTC. It codes for CASRAGGGVQSKNIQYF.

The gene calls are TRBV19 and TRBJ1-1; 9 bases are a match to TRBD1. Per the germline V gene, CDR1 is LNHDA and CDR2 is SQIVND (reference sequence). The CDR3 sequence is 13 residues long. V shed 7 bases and J 3 bases; nucleotides not matched to a gene: 3. The CDR3 loop reads CASTRDRDTEAFF. Here the CDR3 DNA reads TGTGCCAGTACCCGGGACAGGGACACTGAAGCTTTCTTT. Complete variable domain (other parts from reference TRBV19 and TRBJ1-1): DGGITQSPKYLFRKEGQNVTLSCEQNLNHDAMYWYRQDPGQGLRLIYYSQIVNDFQKGDIAEGYSVSREKKESFPLTVTSAQKNPTAFYLCASTRDRDTEAFFGQGTRLTVV.

The V gene is TRBV18, the J gene TRBJ1-1; D perhaps matches TRBD1 (5 bases). CDR1 and CDR2 from the germline V gene are KGHSH and LQKENI. Trimming shortened V by 2 bases and J by 5 bases, and 12 bases separated the two germline ends. The CDR3 contains 14 residues. This chain's CDR3 is CASSPSLGTTEAFF. The CDR3 DNA follows: TGTGCCAGCTCACCAAGTTTGGGGACTACTGAAGCTTTCTTT.

The rearrangement joins TRBV7-9 to TRBJ2-2; 9 bases line up with TRBD1. Germline CDR1 is SEHNR and CDR2 is FQNEAQ (reference sequence). CDR3 length: 15 amino acids. Trimming took 5 bases from V and 5 from J; bases not matched to a gene: 6. The CDR3 loop reads CASSEGDRATGELFF. DNA for the CDR3: TGTGCCAGCAGCGAGGGGGACAGGGCAACCGGGGAGCTGTTTTTT. The full variable domain, its missing parts supplied by reference TRBV7-9 and TRBJ2-2, is DTGVSQNPRHKITKRGQNVTFRCDPISEHNRLYWYRQTLGQGPEFLTYFQNEAQLEKSRLLSDRFSAERPKGSFSTLEIQRTEQGDSAMYLCASSEGDRATGELFFGEGSRLTVL.